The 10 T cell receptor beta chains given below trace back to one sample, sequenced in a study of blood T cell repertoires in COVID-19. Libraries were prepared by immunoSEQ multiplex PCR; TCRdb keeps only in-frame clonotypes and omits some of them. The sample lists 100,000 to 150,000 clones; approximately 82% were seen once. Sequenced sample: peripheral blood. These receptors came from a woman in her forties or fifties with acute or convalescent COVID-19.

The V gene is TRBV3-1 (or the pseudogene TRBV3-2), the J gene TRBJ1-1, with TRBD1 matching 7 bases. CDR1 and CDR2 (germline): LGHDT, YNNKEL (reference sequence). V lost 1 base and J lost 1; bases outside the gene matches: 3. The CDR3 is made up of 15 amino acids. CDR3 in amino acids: CASSQVGTENTEAFF. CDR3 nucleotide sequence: TGTGCCAGCAGCCAAGTTGGGACAGAGAACACTGAAGCTTTCTTT.

In DNA form, the CDR3 reads TGTGCCTGGAGTCATACAGGGGGCACTGAAGCTTTCTTT. The encoded protein is CAWSHTGGTEAFF. The chain uses TRBV30 and TRBJ1-1; the match to TRBD1 covers 8 bases. Germline V gives CDR1 GTSNPN, CDR2 SVGIG (reference sequence). The CDR3 runs to 13 residues. V trimming: 2 bases; J trimming: 4 bases; junction bases outside the gene matches: 3.

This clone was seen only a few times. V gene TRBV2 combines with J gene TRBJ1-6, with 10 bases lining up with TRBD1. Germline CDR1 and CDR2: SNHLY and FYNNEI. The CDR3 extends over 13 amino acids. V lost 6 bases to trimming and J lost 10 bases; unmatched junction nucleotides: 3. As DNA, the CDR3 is TGTGCCAGCAGCCGGGACAGGGGCTCACCCCTCCACTTT. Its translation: CASSRDRGSPLHF.

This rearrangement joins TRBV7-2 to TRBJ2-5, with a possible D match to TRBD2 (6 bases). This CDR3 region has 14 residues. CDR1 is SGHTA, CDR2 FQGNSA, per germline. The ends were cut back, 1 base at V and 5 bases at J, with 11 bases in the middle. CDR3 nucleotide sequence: TGTGCCAGCAGCTTAGGGGCGGGAAAGGAGACCCAGTACTTC. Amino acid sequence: CASSLGAGKETQYF.

The CDR3 DNA reads as TGTGCCAGCAGTTTGCTAGCGGGAGGCACAGAGACCCAGTACTTC. Translation gives CASSLLAGGTETQYF. The rearrangement joins TRBV14 to TRBJ2-5; 11 nucleotides agree with TRBD2. The CDR3 length is 15 residues. The germline CDR1 and CDR2 sequences are SGHDN and FVKESK. The V and J ends lost 6 bases and 4 bases, in that order; junction bases with no gene match: 7.

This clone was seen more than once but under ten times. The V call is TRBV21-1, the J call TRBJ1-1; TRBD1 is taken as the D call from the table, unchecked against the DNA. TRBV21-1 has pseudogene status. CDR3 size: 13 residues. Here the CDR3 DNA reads TGTGCCAGCAGACAGGGGTTGCACACTGAAGCTTTCTTT. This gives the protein CASRQGLHTEAFF.

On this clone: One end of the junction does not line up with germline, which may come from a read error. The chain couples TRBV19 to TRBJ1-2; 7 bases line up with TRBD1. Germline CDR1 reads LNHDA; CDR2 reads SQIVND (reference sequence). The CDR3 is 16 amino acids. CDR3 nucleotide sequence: TGTGCCAGTAAGCGGCGCAGGGGGTCAATTTCCGGTGGCCACACCTTC. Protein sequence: CASKRRRGSISGGHTF.

In DNA, the CDR3 is TGTGCCAGCAGCTTTCCCGACAGGGACGAGCAGTACTTC. Protein sequence: CASSFPDRDEQYF. The V gene is TRBV5-4, the J gene TRBJ2-7, with 7 bases identical to TRBD1. Germline CDR1 is SGHNT and CDR2 is YYREEE (reference sequence). The CDR3 runs 13 residues. V lost 2 bases and J lost 5; bases outside the gene matches: 4.

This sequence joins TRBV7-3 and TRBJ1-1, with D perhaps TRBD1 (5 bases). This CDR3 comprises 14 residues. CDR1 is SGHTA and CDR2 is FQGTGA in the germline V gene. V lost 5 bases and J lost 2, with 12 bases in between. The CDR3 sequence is CASSRNGQNTEAFF. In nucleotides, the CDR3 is TGTGCCAGCAGCCGAAATGGACAAAACACTGAAGCTTTCTTT.

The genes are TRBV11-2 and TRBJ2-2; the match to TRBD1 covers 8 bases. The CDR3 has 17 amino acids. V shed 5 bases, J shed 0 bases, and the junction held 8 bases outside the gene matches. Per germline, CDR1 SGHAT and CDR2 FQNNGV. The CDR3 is CASSLRTGPANTGELFF. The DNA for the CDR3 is TGTGCCAGCAGCCTCCGGACAGGGCCCGCGAACACCGGGGAGCTGTTTTTT.